Listed here are 31 T cell receptor beta chains from one sample, sequenced in a study of prognosis after radiotherapy for stage I lung cancer (dated by TCRdb to the early 2020s). TCRdb lists the instrument as Illumina HiSeq 3000. Two rounds of multiplex PCR were performed to amplify the TCR beta CDR3 region from genomic DNA. In the first round of PCR, primers specific to each TRBV and TRBJ gene were used, and the primer sequences are filed in Chinese patent CN105087789A. TCRdb reprocessed the public reads (quality trimming at Q25 with fastp, clone calling with MiXCR) and kept in-frame beta chains. Each CDR3 protein gets just one entry, which takes the most common genes and DNA from the rows behind it. The sample records under 75,000 distinct CDR3 sequences, 26% of which are singletons. Roughly 7.5% of the sample goes to the ten largest clones. Sequencing was performed on PBMCs, taken before or after stereotactic body radiation therapy (not recorded which). The source is a donor aged 50 or older with non-small cell lung cancer.

This clonotype counts as medium-sized (0.01 to 0.1%). This sequence joins TRBV28 and TRBJ2-6, with D uncertain. The V end lost 5 bases, the J end lost 0 bases, and 11 bases lay between the germline ends. This CDR3 has 16 residues. Germline values: CDR1 MDHEN, CDR2 SYDVKM. CDR3 amino acids: CASSATKSSGANVLTF. DNA of the CDR3: TGTGCCAGCAGTGCCACGAAGAGCTCTGGGGCCAACGTCCTGACTTTC.

This clonotype was recorded at least ten times. The V and J genes are TRBV7-2 and TRBJ1-2; no firm D call. V was cut by 1 base and J by 8 bases, with 8 bases left in between. The V gene's germline CDR1 is SGHTA and CDR2 FQGNSA. The CDR3 consists of 12 residues. CDR3 loop: CASSLGVDGYTF. As DNA, the CDR3 is TGTGCCAGCAGCTTAGGGGTCGACGGCTACACCTTC.

Details on this clonotype: It is likely a read error: a sequence one base away is far more abundant. The rearrangement links TRBV7-9 to TRBJ1-3; maybe TRBD1 (6 bases). Germline CDR1 is SEHNR and CDR2 is FQNEAQ (reference sequence). The CDR3 extends over 20 amino acids. V was pared by 4 bases and J by 0 bases, with 25 bases between. The CDR3 loop is CASSSRLVMEGHPSGNTIYF. The CDR3 DNA sequence: TGTGCCAGCAGCTCTAGGTTAGTTATGGAGGGACATCCCTCTGGAAACACCATATATTTT.

This clonotype came up many times. The chain is built from TRBV9 and TRBJ2-1; 7 bases line up with TRBD1. Looked up from germline, CDR1 is SGDLS and CDR2 is YYNGEE. V dropped 7 bases and J dropped 7; count of bases not matched to a gene: 14. This CDR3 region has 15 residues. The DNA for the CDR3 is TGTGCCAGCGCCCTAGGGGGCCACCATGGGAATGAGCAGTTCTTC. It specifies CASALGGHHGNEQFF.

In regard to this clonotype: This may be a read error, as it is one base from a much larger clone. In DNA form, the CDR3 reads TGTGCCAGCAGCTTAGTAGGGAGGAACACTGAAGCTTTCTTT. Encoded protein: CASSLVGRNTEAFF. The chain combines TRBV7-2 with TRBJ1-1, with no clear D. From germline, CDR1 is SGHTA and CDR2 FQGNSA. The CDR3 runs to 14 residues. Trimming removed 1 base from V and 1 base from J, with 7 bases in between. Supplemented by reference TRBV7-2 and TRBJ1-1, the full variable domain reads GAGVSQSPSNKVTEKGKDVELRCDPISGHTALYWYRQSLGQGLEFLIYFQGNSAPDKSGLPSDRFSAERTGGSVSTLTIQRTQQEDSAVYLCASSLVGRNTEAFFGQGTRLTVV.

A note on this clonotype: This likely traces to a read error, being one base from a far larger clone. This CDR3 fails to terminate in the conserved phenylalanine or tryptophan, so it likely reflects a read error. The J gene is TRBJ1-6, the V gene TRBV7-3; D gene ambiguous. Per germline, CDR1 SGHTA and CDR2 FQGTGA. The CDR3 sequence is 12 residues long. Trimming removed 6 bases from V and 4 bases from J, with 4 bases in between. The CDR3 is CASSSYNSPLHS. The CDR3 DNA follows: TGTGCCAGCAGTTCGTATAATTCACCCCTCCACTCT.

This clonotype turned up a few times. A much larger clone differs from this one at a single base, so this may be a read error. The V gene is TRBV20-1, the J gene TRBJ2-1; no reliable D call. Germline V gene lookup returns CDR1 DFQATT and CDR2 SNEGSKA (reference sequence). The CDR3 extends over 12 amino acids. This CDR3 is CSVTRSYNEQLF. The CDR3 nucleotides read TGCAGTGTAACCCGCTCCTACAATGAGCAGTTATTC.

This clonotype has ten or more counts. The chain combines TRBV30 with TRBJ1-2; 9 bases line up with TRBD1. The CDR3 totals 15 residues. Losses at the gene ends were 3 bases for V and 4 bases for J; bases not matched to a gene: 9. The V gene's germline CDR1 is GTSNPN and CDR2 SVGIG (reference sequence). The CDR3 region has the DNA TGTGCCTGGAGCGAAGAGGGGACAGGGATCTATGGCTACACCTTC. Its translation is CAWSEEGTGIYGYTF.

The sample holds many counts of this clonotype. The V gene is TRBV10-2, the J gene TRBJ1-1; D not certain. V lost 10 bases to trimming and J lost 0 bases, with 6 bases between them. Germline loops: CDR1 WSHSY, CDR2 SAAADI. The CDR3 contains 11 residues. DNA for the CDR3: TGCGCCACCCGATTGAACACTGAAGCTTTCTTT. Translated, it gives CATRLNTEAFF.

Of note for this clonotype: A single base separates this from a much larger clone, so it may be a read error. The conserved final phenylalanine or tryptophan is absent from the CDR3, which likely points to a read error. This chain links TRBV20-1 with TRBJ2-7, with 7 bases matching TRBD1. Unmatched junction bases numbered 12, after V lost 2 bases and J lost 5 bases. The CDR3 covers 15 residues. CDR1 and CDR2 (germline): DFQATT, SNEGSKA (reference sequence). The CDR3 region is CSARPRGYRGHEQYL. DNA for the CDR3: TGCAGTGCTAGACCCAGGGGCTACAGGGGCCACGAGCAGTACCTC.

Ten or more counts support this clonotype. This rearrangement joins TRBV20-1 to TRBJ2-7; TRBD2 agrees at 12 bases. This CDR3 region has 17 residues. From germline, CDR1 is DFQATT and CDR2 SNEGSKA (reference sequence). J gave up 4 bases and V 0 bases, and 10 bases lay outside the gene matches. The CDR3 coding sequence is TGCAGTGCTAGAGATCGGCCTAGCGGGGGGGCGGCGTACGAGCAGTACTTC. It encodes CSARDRPSGGAAYEQYF.

This clonotype showed up just a few times. This is likely an artifact of a read error, given a far larger clone one base away. This chain connects TRBV6-2 or TRBV6-3 to TRBJ1-2, with TRBD1 as a possible D gene (6 bases). CDR1 and CDR2 from the germline V gene are MNHEY and SVGEGT. This CDR3 comprises 13 residues. Trimming removed 10 bases from V and 8 bases from J, with 20 bases in between. CDR3 protein: CATTDSVSKGYTF. CDR3 in DNA: TGTGCCACTACGGACAGTGTATCGAAGGGCTACACCTTC.

A note on this clonotype: It differs at one base from a far larger clone, so likely a read error. V and J are TRBV6-4 and TRBJ2-7, with a tentative D call TRBD2 (5 bases). CDR3 size: 12 residues. CDR1 MRHNA and CDR2 SNTAGT come from the germline V gene. V was trimmed by 11 bases and J by 4 bases, leaving 15 bases between them. The CDR3 nucleotides read TGTGCCGTCACAGTCGAGGGTTACGAGCAGTACTTC. It is translated as CAVTVEGYEQYF.

This clonotype was recorded at least ten times. CDR3 in amino acids: CASRIGQQALNTEAFF. The CDR3, as DNA: TGCGCCAGCAGAATTGGGCAACAGGCGCTGAACACTGAAGCTTTCTTT. V gene TRBV5-1 combines with J gene TRBJ1-1, with D possibly TRBD1 on 5 matching bases. CDR3 length: 16 amino acids. Germline V gene data show CDR1 as SGHRS and CDR2 as YFSETQ. The V and J ends lost 5 bases and 0 bases respectively, with 17 bases between them.

Of note for this clonotype: A read error is the likely source, as a far larger clone sits one nucleotide away. The V and J genes are TRBV6-9 and TRBJ1-1; D perhaps matches TRBD1 (5 bases). Germline V lookup: CDR1 MNHGY, CDR2 SVAAGI. The CDR3 has 15 residues. The CDR3 bases are TGTGCCAGCATTAGGGGCAGAGGCCCCAACACTGAACCTTTCTTT. The encoded protein is CASIRGRGPNTEPFF.

On this clonotype: The germline gene is not matched at one end of the junction; a read error may be the cause. The chain recombines TRBV19 with TRBJ1-3; D is ambiguous. The germline gives CDR1 LNHDA, CDR2 SQIVND (reference sequence). The CDR3 runs to 14 residues. DNA for the CDR3: TGTGCCAGCCACCGTGGTCCCTCTGTAAACACCATATATTTT. This encodes CASHRGPSVNTIYF.

This clonotype was observed at least ten times. The rearrangement links TRBV9 to TRBJ2-7; TRBD1 aligns across 11 bases. In germline, CDR1 is SGDLS, CDR2 YYNGEE. The CDR3 runs to 15 residues. After removal of 0 bases from V and 3 bases from J, the junction contained 2 bases not matched to a gene. Written as DNA, the CDR3 is TGTGCCAGCAGCGTAGATGGGACAGGGGGCTACGAGCAGTACTTC. Translated, it gives CASSVDGTGGYEQYF.

This clonotype was observed at least ten times. The chain combines TRBV30 with TRBJ2-7, with D uncertain. The CDR3 runs 12 residues. Trimming took 6 bases from V and 4 from J, leaving 13 bases between them. The germline gives CDR1 GTSNPN, CDR2 SVGIG (reference sequence). The CDR3 region has the DNA TGTGCCTGTTCCTCGCGGCAATACGAGCAGTACTTC. It encodes CACSSRQYEQYF.

A note on this clonotype: This could be a read error, since a much larger clone is one nucleotide away. The conserved phenylalanine or tryptophan is not found at the CDR3 terminus, so this likely reflects a read error. The chain uses TRBV6-6 and TRBJ1-1; unclear D gene. Germline loops: CDR1 MNHNY, CDR2 SVGAGI (reference sequence). The germline V and J ends were trimmed by 0 bases and 0 bases, with 8 bases remaining between them. The CDR3 runs to 15 residues. CDR3 in DNA: TGTGCCAGCAGTTACTCGACCGTTATGAACACTGAAGCTTTCCTT. Residues: CASSYSTVMNTEAFL.

Ten or more counts support this clonotype. The chain is built from TRBV6-2 or TRBV6-3 and TRBJ2-3; TRBD1 aligns across 9 bases. There are 15 residues in the CDR3. CDR1 is MNHEY and CDR2 is SVGEGT in the germline V gene. V gave up 8 bases and J gave up 2 bases; unmatched junction bases: 8. CDR3: CASLGTGKNTDTQYF. CDR3 DNA sequence: TGTGCCAGCCTTGGGACAGGGAAGAACACAGATACGCAGTATTTT.

Comments on this clonotype: A junction boundary mismatches the germline segment, possibly from a read error. The chain combines TRBV6-1 with TRBJ2-5; D may be TRBD1 (6 bases). Germline V gives CDR1 MNHNS, CDR2 SASEGT. This CDR3 is built from 13 residues. The DNA for the CDR3 is TGTGCCAGCAGCCGACAGGTCACGGAGACACAGTACTTC. This encodes CASSRQVTETQYF.

CDR3 in DNA: TGTGCCAGCAGCTCGGAACCGCGGACTAGACCCTACTCAGATACGCAGTATTTT. It encodes CASSSEPRTRPYSDTQYF. J is TRBJ2-3 and V is TRBV5-5; the match to TRBD2 covers 7 bases. This CDR3 spans 18 amino acids. Germline CDR1 SGHKS, CDR2 YYEKEE (reference sequence). The ends lost 3 bases at V and 4 bases at J; junction bases unmatched: 17. The complete variable domain, with remaining parts taken from reference TRBV5-5 and TRBJ2-3, reads DAGVTQSPTHLIKTRGQQVTLRCSPISGHKSVSWYQQVLGQGPQFIFQYYEKEERGRGNFPDRFSARQFPNYSSELNVNALLLGDSALYLCASSSEPRTRPYSDTQYFGPGTRLTVL.

This clonotype was seen many times. The J gene is TRBJ1-4, the V gene TRBV30; weak D call: TRBD1 (5 bases). Looked up from germline, CDR1 is GTSNPN and CDR2 is SVGIG (reference sequence). The CDR3 runs 13 residues. Trimming stripped 5 bases from V and 6 bases from J, with 13 bases between. The CDR3 DNA reads TGTGCCTGGGCCTCCAGAGGGGATGAAAAACTGTTTTTT. It is translated as CAWASRGDEKLFF.

Regarding this clonotype: The junction departs from the called germline gene at one end, perhaps through a read error. The chain is built from TRBV11-1 and TRBJ1-6; D is unresolved. Germline CDR1 SGHAT, CDR2 FQDESV (reference sequence). This CDR3 is built from 14 residues. In nucleotides, the CDR3 is TGTGCCAGAAGCTTAGAGCAGAGCCTTTCACCCATCCACTTT. Encoded protein: CARSLEQSLSPIHF.

The table lists this clonotype with many counts. The chain has TRBV4-2 and TRBJ1-2; a weak D match, TRBD1 (5 bases). The germline gives CDR1 LGHNA, CDR2 YNFKEQ. Between the trimmed V and J ends, which lost 6 bases and 7 bases, there was a span of 21 bases. The CDR3 is 15 amino acids. The CDR3 here is CASSQRGTQQGGYTF. DNA for the CDR3: TGTGCCAGCAGTCAAAGGGGCACCCAACAAGGTGGCTACACCTTC.

This clonotype was counted many times. The chain recombines TRBV3-1 with TRBJ1-2, with 7 nucleotides matching TRBD1. Germline CDR1 LGHDT, CDR2 YNNKEL (reference sequence). This CDR3 is 12 amino acids long. V gave up 3 bases and J gave up 7 bases; unmatched junction bases: 2. The CDR3 nucleotides read TGTGCCAGCAGCCAGCCAGGGGGTGGCTACACCTTC. This sequence encodes CASSQPGGGYTF.

This clonotype was seen repeatedly, ten times or more. The rearrangement links TRBV19 to TRBJ1-5; D gene unclear. V was cut by 6 bases and J by 1 base, with 10 bases left in between. Germline V gene sequence: CDR1 LNHDA, CDR2 SQIVND (reference sequence). The length of the CDR3 is 14 residues. CDR3 loop: CASRNKDSNQPQHF. CDR3 bases: TGTGCCAGTAGAAATAAAGACAGCAATCAGCCCCAGCATTTT.

The rearrangement links TRBV20-1 to TRBJ2-7; 10 bases are shared with TRBD2. In germline, CDR1 is DFQATT, CDR2 SNEGSKA (reference sequence). The CDR3 is 15 residues long. The junction had 10 bases not matched to a gene; V was cut back by 5 bases and J by 3 bases. The CDR3 nucleotides read TGCAGTGCTGAACTAGCGGGAAGGGACTTCTACGAGCAGTACTTC. This encodes CSAELAGRDFYEQYF.

For this clonotype: A read error is possible here, since a much larger clone lies one base away. The chain has TRBV6-1 and TRBJ2-7; 9 positions agree with TRBD2. Looked up from germline, CDR1 is MNHNS and CDR2 is SASEGT. Trimming cost V 4 bases and J 2 bases; bases outside gene matches: 6. There are 15 residues in the CDR3. CDR3: CASSGLSGGTYEQYF. The CDR3 nucleotides read TGTGCCAGCAGTGGCCTGAGCGGGGGGACCTACGAGCAGTACTTC.

This clonotype was picked up many times. CDR3 in amino acids: CASSNTPNRGLEYF. The CDR3 nucleotides are TGTGCCAGCAGCAATACTCCAAACAGGGGTCTCGAGTACTTC. The V call is TRBV7-6, the J call TRBJ2-7; TRBD1 matches 7 bases. This CDR3 region has 14 residues. V was clipped by 5 bases and J by 11 bases; unmatched bases: 15. From germline, CDR1 is SGHVS and CDR2 FNYEAQ.

This clonotype has at least ten counts. V and J are TRBV3-1 and TRBJ2-1; TRBD2 matches at 8 bases. Trimming removed 6 bases from V and 5 bases from J; junction bases left unmatched: 6. The CDR3 totals 14 residues. Germline-derived CDR1 and CDR2 are LGHDT and YNNKEL (reference sequence). The CDR3 loop is CASRGTGGHNEQFF. The CDR3, as DNA: TGTGCCAGCAGGGGTACGGGGGGGCACAATGAGCAGTTCTTC.